The T cell receptor beta chain under discussion was sequenced for a study of control samples from healthy donors and cancer patients. V shed 0 bases, J shed 11 bases, and the junction held 6 bases outside the gene matches. CDR3 length: 15 residues. Sequenced by immunoSEQ multiplex PCR; TCRdb stores in-frame clones only, minus some. The sample lists around 79,000 clones, 93% occurring once. Source material: PBMCs. The TCR sequence derives from a woman in her forties with lung cancer. The gene calls are TRBV5-3 and TRBJ1-6; 9 nucleotides line up with TRBD1. TRBV5-3 is identified as an open reading frame with a role that is uncertain. The CDR3 is CARSLAGQGFAPLHF. The CDR3 nucleotides are TGTGCCAGAAGCTTGGCTGGACAGGGGTTCGCACCCCTCCACTTT.